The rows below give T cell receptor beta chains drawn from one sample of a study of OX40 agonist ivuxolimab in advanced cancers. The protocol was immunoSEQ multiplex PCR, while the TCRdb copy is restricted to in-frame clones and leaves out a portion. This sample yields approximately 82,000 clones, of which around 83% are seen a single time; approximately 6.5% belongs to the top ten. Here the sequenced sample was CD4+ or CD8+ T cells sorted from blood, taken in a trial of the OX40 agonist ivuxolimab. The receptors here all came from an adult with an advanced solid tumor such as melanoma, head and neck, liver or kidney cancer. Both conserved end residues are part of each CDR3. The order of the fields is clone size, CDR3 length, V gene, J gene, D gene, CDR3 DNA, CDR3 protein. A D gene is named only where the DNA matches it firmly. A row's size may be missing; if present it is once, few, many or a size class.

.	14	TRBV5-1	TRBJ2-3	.	TGCGCCAGCAGCTTGAATAGGGAGACAGATACGCAGTATTTT	CASSLNRETDTQYF
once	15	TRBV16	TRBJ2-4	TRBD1	TGTGCCAGCAGCCCCGGGACAGGTGTATCTACTATTCAGTACTTC	CASSPGTGVSTIQYF
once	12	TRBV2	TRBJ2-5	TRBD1	TGTGCCAGCAGGGGACAGTTGGAGACCCAGTACTTC	CASRGQLETQYF
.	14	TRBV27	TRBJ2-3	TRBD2	TGTGCCAGCAGTTTCGGACTAGGGGCAGATACGCAGTATTTT	CASSFGLGADTQYF
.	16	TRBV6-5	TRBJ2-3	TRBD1	TGTGCCAGCAGTTACGGACCGGGACAGATCACAGATACGCAGTATTTT	CASSYGPGQITDTQYF
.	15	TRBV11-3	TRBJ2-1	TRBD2	TGTGCCAGCAGCTGGGGAGGGACTGCTCGCAATGAGCAGTTCTTC	CASSWGGTARNEQFF
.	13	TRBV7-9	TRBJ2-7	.	TGTGCCAGCAGCCCCGGTCCTTCCAGGGAGCAGTACTTC	CASSPGPSREQYF
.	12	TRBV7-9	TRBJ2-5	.	TGTGCCAGCAGGGGGGGCTCAGAGACCCAGTACTTC	CASRGGSETQYF
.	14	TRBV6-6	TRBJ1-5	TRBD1	TGTGCCAGCAGGGGACAGGGATTCAATCAGCCCCAGCATTTT	CASRGQGFNQPQHF
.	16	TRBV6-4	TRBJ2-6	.	TGTGCCAGCAGTGACTCAGAGCAATCTGGGGCCAACGTCCTGACTTTC	CASSDSEQSGANVLTF
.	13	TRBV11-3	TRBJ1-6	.	TGTGCCAGCAGCCCTACAGGAAATTCACCCCTCCACTTT	CASSPTGNSPLHF
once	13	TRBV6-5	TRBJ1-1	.	TGTGCCAGCAGTTCCCTGATGGCGGCTGAAGCTTTCTTT	CASSSLMAAEAFF
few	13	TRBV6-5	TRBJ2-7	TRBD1	TGTGCCAGCAGCCTAGGACAGGGGCACGAGCAGTACTTC	CASSLGQGHEQYF
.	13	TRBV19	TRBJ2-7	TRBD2	TGTGCCAGTTCGCCGGGACTAAACTACGAGCAGTACTTC	CASSPGLNYEQYF
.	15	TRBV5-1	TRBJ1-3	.	TGCGCCAGCAGCTTTTCACCGGGGTCTGGAAACACCATATATTTT	CASSFSPGSGNTIYF
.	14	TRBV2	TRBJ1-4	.	TGTGCCAGCAGTGAATGGGGGATCGGTGAAAAACTGTTTTTT	CASSEWGIGEKLFF
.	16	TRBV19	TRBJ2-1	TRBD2	TGTGCCAGTAGTAGTCCGGGACTAGTGGCTTTCAATGAGCAGTTCTTC	CASSSPGLVAFNEQFF
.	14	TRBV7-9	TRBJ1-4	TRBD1	TGTGCCAGCAGAGGGGACAGGGGGCGGGAAAAACTGTTTTTT	CASRGDRGREKLFF
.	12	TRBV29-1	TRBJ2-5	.	TGCAGCGTTGAGGTAGCCGGGGAGACCCAGTACTTC	CSVEVAGETQYF
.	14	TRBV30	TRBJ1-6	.	TGTGCCTGCTCCCTAGCGGCCTATAATTCACCCCTCCACTTT	CACSLAAYNSPLHF
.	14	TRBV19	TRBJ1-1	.	TGTGCCAGTAGTATAGAACAGGGCCGCGCTGAAGCTTTCTTT	CASSIEQGRAEAFF
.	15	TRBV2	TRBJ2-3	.	TGTGCCAGCAGTAACCAGGGGGGGAACACAGATACGCAGTATTTT	CASSNQGGNTDTQYF
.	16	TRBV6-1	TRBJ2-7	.	TGTGCCAGCAGTGAAGCGGGGAGATCGTACTCCTACGAGCAGTACTTC	CASSEAGRSYSYEQYF
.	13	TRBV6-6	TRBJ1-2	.	TGTGCCAGCAGCCCCTCGAACACCTATGGCTACACCTTC	CASSPSNTYGYTF